The 16 T cell receptor beta chains given below trace back to one sample, sequenced in a study of CD8 T cells in Susac syndrome. Random hexamers served to reverse transcribe roughly 0.45 to 1 ug RNA. One entry per CDR3 protein results from TCRdb running MiXCR on the immunoSEQ multiplex PCR reads. Of roughly 120,000 distinct CDR3 sequences in the sample, 85% to 95% were seen once. The sequencing sample was made of CD8+ T cells from PBMCs. Source of these receptors: a human donor with multiple sclerosis.

V usage is TRBV6-5 and J usage is TRBJ1-2; possibly TRBD1 for D (5 bases). Trimming took off 0 bases at V and 0 bases at J, with 11 bases between the two ends. This CDR3 region has 16 residues. The germline V gene has CDR1 MNHEY and CDR2 SVGAGI. The CDR3 nucleotides are TGTGCCAGCAGTTACTCGTCCCAGGGCGCTAACTATGGCTACACCTTC. It translates to CASSYSSQGANYGYTF.

J is TRBJ1-3 and V is TRBV2, with no clear D. V was cut by 1 base and J by 2 bases, with 6 bases left in between. This CDR3 contains 14 residues. Germline values: CDR1 SNHLY, CDR2 FYNNEI. This CDR3 is CASSEVEPGNTIYF. DNA of the CDR3: TGTGCCAGCAGTGAAGTCGAACCTGGAAACACCATATATTTT.

This clonotype was recorded once. V and J are TRBV6-2 or TRBV6-3 and TRBJ2-2; D possibly corresponds to TRBD1 (6 bases). This CDR3 contains 13 residues. CDR1 MNHEY and CDR2 SVGEGT come from the germline V gene. Trimming took off 5 bases at V and 7 bases at J, with 11 bases between the two ends. The CDR3 region has the DNA TGTGCCAGCAGTCAGGGGTTTTACGGGGAGCTGTTTTTT. Translated: CASSQGFYGELFF.

This chain joins TRBV4-1 and TRBJ1-1; 9 bases map to TRBD1. This CDR3 region has 17 residues. CDR1 and CDR2 from the germline V gene are MGHRA and YSYEKL. With 1 base clipped from V and 4 bases from J, the junction kept 10 bases outside the gene matches. The CDR3 loop reads CASSQVFLGTGTTEAFF. Here the CDR3 DNA reads TGCGCCAGCAGCCAAGTCTTTTTGGGGACAGGGACCACTGAAGCTTTCTTT.

CDR3: CSARSNQGQPQHF. CDR3 DNA sequence: TGCAGTGCTAGGTCGAACCAGGGACAGCCCCAGCATTTT. V and J are TRBV20-1 and TRBJ1-5; maybe TRBD1 (5 bases). This CDR3 spans 13 amino acids. Germline CDR1 is DFQATT and CDR2 is SNEGSKA (reference sequence). The V end lost 3 bases, the J end lost 7 bases, and 13 bases lay between the germline ends.

The rearrangement uses TRBV5-6 and TRBJ1-1, with 7 bases lining up with TRBD1. Germline V gene lookup returns CDR1 SGHDT and CDR2 YYEEEE. V lost 5 bases and J lost 1; bases outside the gene matches: 2. The CDR3 has 13 amino acids. This chain's CDR3 is CASSWDRNTEAFF. The CDR3 region has the DNA TGTGCCAGCAGTTGGGACAGGAACACTGAAGCTTTCTTT.

This clonotype was detected once. The CDR3 region is CASKKENEKLFF. Written as DNA, the CDR3 is TGTGCCAGCAAAAAGGAGAATGAAAAACTGTTTTTT. The V gene is TRBV27, the J gene TRBJ1-4; no clear D gene. Germline V CDR1 and CDR2: MNHEY, SMNVEV (reference sequence). Trimming took 7 bases from V and 5 from J, leaving 8 bases between them. This CDR3 is 12 amino acids long.

V usage is TRBV2 and J usage is TRBJ1-5; D is uncertain. Deletions cut 5 bases from V and 0 bases from J, with 17 bases between. CDR1 is SNHLY and CDR2 is FYNNEI in the germline V gene. There are 17 residues in the CDR3. The CDR3 nucleotides are TGTGCCAGCAGTCCTAGTGGGCCTGGGGATAGCAATCAGCCCCAGCATTTT. Translated, it gives CASSPSGPGDSNQPQHF. Variable domain in full (rest from reference TRBV2 and TRBJ1-5): EPEVTQTPSHQVTQMGQEVILRCVPISNHLYFYWYRQILGQKVEFLVSFYNNEISEKSEIFDDQFSVERPDGSNFTLKIRSTKLEDSAMYFCASSPSGPGDSNQPQHFGDGTRLSIL.

The rearrangement joins TRBV13 to TRBJ2-3; D might be TRBD2 (7 bases). V lost 5 bases and J 2 bases, leaving 14 bases between the germline ends. This CDR3 spans 15 amino acids. The germline CDR1 and CDR2 sequences are PRHDT and FYEKMQ (reference sequence). CDR3: CASSLRGAHTDTQYF. DNA of the CDR3: TGTGCCAGCAGCCTACGGGGGGCTCACACAGATACGCAGTATTTT.

The chain carries TRBV5-4 and TRBJ2-7; possibly TRBD1 or TRBD2 for D (6 bases each). V lost 4 bases, J lost 6 bases, and 8 bases lay in between. The CDR3 runs 11 residues. Germline V gene lookup returns CDR1 SGHNT and CDR2 YYREEE (reference sequence). The CDR3 DNA reads as TGTGCCAGCAGCGGAGGGGGCGAGCAGTACGTC. It specifies CASSGGGEQYV.

The chain carries TRBV19 and TRBJ2-1, with a weak D call TRBD1 (5 bases). This CDR3 has 12 residues. The V gene lost 6 bases and the J gene lost 7 bases, with 10 bases spanning the gap. Germline V gene sequence: CDR1 LNHDA, CDR2 SQIVND (reference sequence). The CDR3 is CASRAGYNEQFF. The CDR3 DNA reads as TGTGCCAGTAGGGCAGGGTATAATGAGCAGTTCTTC.

This chain uses TRBV10-3 with TRBJ2-2; D may be TRBD1 (5 bases). V lost 8 bases and J lost 7, with 11 bases in between. The CDR3 loop spans 12 amino acids. CDR1 and CDR2 from the germline V gene are ENHRY and SYGVKD. CDR3 coding DNA: TGTGCCATCCTAGGGGTGCGCGGGGAGCTGTTTTTT. This encodes CAILGVRGELFF.

This clonotype has a single count. The chain has TRBV3-1 and TRBJ1-1; TRBD1 is a possible D gene (5 bases). CDR1 is LGHDT, CDR2 YNNKEL, per germline (reference sequence). V was trimmed by 4 bases and J by 3 bases, leaving 12 bases between them. This CDR3 region has 14 residues. CDR3 in amino acids: CASSRATVHTEAFF. In nucleotides, the CDR3 is TGTGCCAGCAGCCGAGCGACAGTGCACACTGAAGCTTTCTTT.

The chain is built from TRBV20-1 and TRBJ1-1; maybe TRBD1 (6 bases). Per germline, CDR1 DFQATT and CDR2 SNEGSKA (reference sequence). The V end was cut by 6 bases, the J end by 6 bases, with 17 bases between. This CDR3 region has 13 residues. The CDR3 region is CSARTDWPPEAFF. CDR3 sequence (DNA): TGCAGTGCCCGGACAGATTGGCCCCCTGAAGCTTTCTTT.

The rearrangement joins TRBV7-9 to TRBJ1-1, with D maybe TRBD1 (5 bases). The ends were cut back, 1 base at V and 0 bases at J, with 18 bases in the middle. This CDR3 region has 18 residues. Looked up from germline, CDR1 is SEHNR and CDR2 is FQNEAQ (reference sequence). The CDR3 loop reads CASSLEGGWGRMNTEAFF. Written as DNA, the CDR3 is TGTGCCAGCAGCTTAGAGGGAGGATGGGGACGTATGAACACTGAAGCTTTCTTT.

This chain uses TRBV5-6 with TRBJ1-5, with D possibly TRBD1 on 6 matching bases. The germline V gene encodes CDR1 SGHDT and CDR2 YYEEEE. Trimming stripped 4 bases from V and 0 bases from J, with 8 bases between. The CDR3 totals 14 residues. As DNA, the CDR3 is TGTGCCAGCAGCAGGGGGGATAGCAATCAGCCCCAGCATTTT. It codes for CASSRGDSNQPQHF.